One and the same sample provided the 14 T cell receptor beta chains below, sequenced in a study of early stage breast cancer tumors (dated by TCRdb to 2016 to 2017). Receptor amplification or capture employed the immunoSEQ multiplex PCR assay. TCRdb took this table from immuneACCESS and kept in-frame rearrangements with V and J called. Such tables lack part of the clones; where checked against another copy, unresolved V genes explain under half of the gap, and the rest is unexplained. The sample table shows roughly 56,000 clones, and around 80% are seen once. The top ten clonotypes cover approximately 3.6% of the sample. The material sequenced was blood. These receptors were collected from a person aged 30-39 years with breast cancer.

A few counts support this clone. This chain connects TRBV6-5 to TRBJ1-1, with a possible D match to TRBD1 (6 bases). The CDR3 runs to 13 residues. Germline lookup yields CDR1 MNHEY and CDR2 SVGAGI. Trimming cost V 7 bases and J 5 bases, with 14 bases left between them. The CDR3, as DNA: TGTGCCAGCACCAGGGGTGGGAGGACTGAAGCTTTCTTT. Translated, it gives CASTRGGRTEAFF.

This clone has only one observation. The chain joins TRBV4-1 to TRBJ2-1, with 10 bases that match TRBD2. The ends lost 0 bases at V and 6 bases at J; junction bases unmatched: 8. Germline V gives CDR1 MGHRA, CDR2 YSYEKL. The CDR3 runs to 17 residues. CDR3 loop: CASSQDAPSGRANEQFF. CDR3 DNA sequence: TGCGCCAGCAGCCAAGATGCTCCAAGCGGGAGGGCCAATGAGCAGTTCTTC.

CDR3 sequence reads: CASSIRVPYEQYF. The CDR3 DNA reads as TGTGCCAGTAGTATCCGGGTCCCCTACGAGCAGTACTTC. The J gene is TRBJ2-7, the V gene TRBV19; D not resolved. The CDR3 contains 13 residues. Trimming removed 3 bases from V and 2 bases from J, with 8 bases in between. Germline values: CDR1 LNHDA, CDR2 SQIVND (reference sequence).

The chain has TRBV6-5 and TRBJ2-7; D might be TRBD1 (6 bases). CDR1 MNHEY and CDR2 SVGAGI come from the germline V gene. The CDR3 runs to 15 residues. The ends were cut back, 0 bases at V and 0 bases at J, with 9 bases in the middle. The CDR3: CASSYSLGASYEQYF. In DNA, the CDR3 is TGTGCCAGCAGTTACTCATTGGGGGCCTCCTACGAGCAGTACTTC.

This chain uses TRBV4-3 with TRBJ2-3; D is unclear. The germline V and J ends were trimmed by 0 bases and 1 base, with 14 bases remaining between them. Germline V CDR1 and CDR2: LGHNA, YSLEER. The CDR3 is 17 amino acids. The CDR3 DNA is TGCGCCAGCAGCCAAGATTGGTCACCTCTTCGCACAGATACGCAGTATTTT. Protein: CASSQDWSPLRTDTQYF.

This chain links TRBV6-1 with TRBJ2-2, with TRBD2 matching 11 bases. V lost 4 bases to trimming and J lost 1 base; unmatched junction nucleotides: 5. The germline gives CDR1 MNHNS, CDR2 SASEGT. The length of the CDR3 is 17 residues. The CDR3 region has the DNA TGTGCCAGCAGTGCGGCTAGCGGGAGGCGGAACACCGGGGAGCTGTTTTTT. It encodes CASSAASGRRNTGELFF.

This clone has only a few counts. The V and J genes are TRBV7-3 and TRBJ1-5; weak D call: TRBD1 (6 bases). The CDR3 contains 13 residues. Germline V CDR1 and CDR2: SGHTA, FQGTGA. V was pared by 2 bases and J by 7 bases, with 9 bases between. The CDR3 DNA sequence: TGTGCCAGCAGCTTAGGAGGGGGACAGCCCCAGCATTTT. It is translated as CASSLGGGQPQHF.

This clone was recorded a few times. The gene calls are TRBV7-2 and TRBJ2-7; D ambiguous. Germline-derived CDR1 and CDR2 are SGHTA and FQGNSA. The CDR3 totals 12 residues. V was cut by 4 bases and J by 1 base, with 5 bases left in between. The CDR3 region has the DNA TGTGCCAGCAGCTGGGGTTCCTACGAGCAGTACTTC. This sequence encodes CASSWGSYEQYF.

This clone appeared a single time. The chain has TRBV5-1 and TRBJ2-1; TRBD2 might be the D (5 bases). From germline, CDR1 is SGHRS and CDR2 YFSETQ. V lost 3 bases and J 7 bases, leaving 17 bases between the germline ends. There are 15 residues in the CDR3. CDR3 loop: CASSSHFGGENEQFF. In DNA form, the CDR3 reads TGCGCCAGCAGCTCCCATTTTGGAGGAGAAAATGAGCAGTTCTTC.

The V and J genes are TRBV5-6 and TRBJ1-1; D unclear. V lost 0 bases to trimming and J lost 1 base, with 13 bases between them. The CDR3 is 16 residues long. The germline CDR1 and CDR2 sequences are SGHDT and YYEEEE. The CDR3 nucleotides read TGTGCCAGCAGCTTGGTTTCGGCAGCAGAGAACACTGAAGCTTTCTTT. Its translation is CASSLVSAAENTEAFF.

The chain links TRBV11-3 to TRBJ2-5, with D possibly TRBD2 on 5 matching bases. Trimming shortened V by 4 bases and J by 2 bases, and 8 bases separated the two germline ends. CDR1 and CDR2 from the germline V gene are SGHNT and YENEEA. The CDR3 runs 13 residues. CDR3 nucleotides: TGTGCCAGCAGCTCGGGATCTCAAGAGACCCAGTACTTC. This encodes CASSSGSQETQYF.

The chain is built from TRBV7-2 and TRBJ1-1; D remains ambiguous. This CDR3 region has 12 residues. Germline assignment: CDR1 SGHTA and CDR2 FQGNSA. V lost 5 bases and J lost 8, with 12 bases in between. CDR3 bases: TGTGCCAGCAGCCCAGGACCCTTGGAAGCTTTCTTT. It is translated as CASSPGPLEAFF.

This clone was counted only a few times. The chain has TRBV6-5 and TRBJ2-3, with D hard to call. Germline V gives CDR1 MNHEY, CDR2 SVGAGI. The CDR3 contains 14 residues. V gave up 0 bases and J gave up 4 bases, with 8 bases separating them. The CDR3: CASSYSKWADTQYF. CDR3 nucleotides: TGTGCCAGCAGTTACTCGAAGTGGGCAGATACGCAGTATTTT.

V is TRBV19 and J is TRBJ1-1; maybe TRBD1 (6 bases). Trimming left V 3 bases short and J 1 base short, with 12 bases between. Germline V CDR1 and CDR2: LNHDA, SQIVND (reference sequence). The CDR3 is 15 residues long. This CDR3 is CASSMGTGPNTEAFF. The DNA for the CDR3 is TGTGCCAGTAGTATGGGAACAGGGCCGAACACTGAAGCTTTCTTT. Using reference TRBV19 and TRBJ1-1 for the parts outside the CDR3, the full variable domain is DGGITQSPKYLFRKEGQNVTLSCEQNLNHDAMYWYRQDPGQGLRLIYYSQIVNDFQKGDIAEGYSVSREKKESFPLTVTSAQKNPTAFYLCASSMGTGPNTEAFFGQGTRLTVV.